This is a list of T cell receptor beta chains from one sample in a study of blood T cell repertoires in COVID-19. Data came from immunoSEQ multiplex PCR; TCRdb stores just in-frame clones and leaves some out. The sample yields roughly 170,000 clones, around 86% seen once. Sequenced: peripheral blood. The receptor set was obtained from a man aged 35 to 55 with active or convalescent COVID-19. Both conserved end residues are part of each CDR3. Each record gives: clone size, D gene, V gene, J gene, CDR3 DNA, CDR3 protein. D genes are given only for firm matches. Rows may omit the clone size; those that give it use once, few, many or a size class.

size: few
D: -
V: TRBV7-2
J: TRBJ2-1
DNA: TGTGCCAGCACCTCACCCTCTAGACCAGAGGTACAGTTCTTC
CDR3: CASTSPSRPEVQFF

size: few
D: -
V: TRBV3-1/TRBV3-2
J: TRBJ1-2
DNA: TGTGCCAGCAGCCAAGAAGCCTGGGGAGGTATTTATGGCTACACCTTC
CDR3: CASSQEAWGGIYGYTF

size: -
D: TRBD2
V: TRBV6-5
J: TRBJ2-1
DNA: TGTGCCAGCAGCTTAGCGGGGGGGCGGAGTGAGCAGTTCTTC
CDR3: CASSLAGGRSEQFF

size: -
D: TRBD1
V: TRBV19
J: TRBJ1-4
DNA: TGTGCCAGTAAACAGGGGGCAGCTAATGAAAAACTGTTTTTT
CDR3: CASKQGAANEKLFF

size: -
D: -
V: TRBV6-6
J: TRBJ2-1
DNA: TGTGCCAGCAGTCCTCAGGGTTATGAGCAGTTCTTC
CDR3: CASSPQGYEQFF

size: few
D: TRBD1
V: TRBV27
J: TRBJ1-5
DNA: TGTGCCAGCAGATCACAGGGGGCACGGCAGCCCCAGCATTTT
CDR3: CASRSQGARQPQHF

size: -
D: -
V: TRBV5-1
J: TRBJ2-1
DNA: TGCGCCAGCAGCTTGGAGGCCTCGCGGAGGGACAATGAGCAGTTCTTC
CDR3: CASSLEASRRDNEQFF

size: -
D: -
V: TRBV10-1
J: TRBJ2-3
DNA: TGCGCCAGCAGTCTAGGAGCAGATACGCAGTATTTT
CDR3: CASSLGADTQYF

size: -
D: -
V: TRBV12-3/TRBV12-4
J: TRBJ1-5
DNA: TGTGCCAGCAGCGACAGCCGCAATCAGCCCCAGCATTTT
CDR3: CASSDSRNQPQHF

size: -
D: TRBD1
V: TRBV16
J: TRBJ1-1
DNA: TGTGCCAGCAGCCCATTTCAGGGGGCTGGGGCTGAAGCTTTCTTT
CDR3: CASSPFQGAGAEAFF

size: once
D: TRBD1
V: TRBV7-7
J: TRBJ2-1
DNA: TGTGCTAGCAGCCCTCAGACAGGGTACTTGGACTACAATGAGCAGTTCTTC
CDR3: CASSPQTGYLDYNEQFF

size: -
D: -
V: TRBV28
J: TRBJ2-3
DNA: TGTGCCAGCGCCTCGGTGCTCCCTACGCAGTATTTT
CDR3: CASASVLPTQYF

size: -
D: TRBD1
V: TRBV4-2
J: TRBJ1-4
DNA: TGTGCCAGCAGCCAAGACACAGGGGCTATCCCCGTTTTCGAAAAACTGTTTTTT
CDR3: CASSQDTGAIPVFEKLFF

size: -
D: TRBD2
V: TRBV3-1/TRBV3-2
J: TRBJ2-3
DNA: TGTGCCAGCAGCCCCCGTAGCGGGGGGGCCGCAGATACGCAGTATTTT
CDR3: CASSPRSGGAADTQYF

size: -
D: TRBD1
V: TRBV4-3
J: TRBJ2-5
DNA: TGCGCCAGCAGCCAAGATACAGGGGGCCTTGAGACCCAGTACTTC
CDR3: CASSQDTGGLETQYF

size: -
D: TRBD2
V: TRBV9
J: TRBJ2-2
DNA: TGTGCCAGCAGCGTAGCCGGGGGGGTCCCCGGGGAGCTGTTTTTT
CDR3: CASSVAGGVPGELFF

size: once
D: -
V: TRBV11-3
J: TRBJ1-3
DNA: TGTGCCAGCAGCTTAATGGCGGGCTCTGGAAACACCATATATTTT
CDR3: CASSLMAGSGNTIYF

size: -
D: -
V: TRBV6-2/TRBV6-3
J: TRBJ2-1
DNA: TGTGCCAGCAGTTACTCGAGGGTGGGTTACAATGAGCAGTTCTTC
CDR3: CASSYSRVGYNEQFF

size: -
D: TRBD1
V: TRBV30
J: TRBJ2-6
DNA: TGTGCCTGGGGGACAGGTTCTGGGGCCAACGTCCTGACTTTC
CDR3: CAWGTGSGANVLTF

size: -
D: -
V: TRBV4-3
J: TRBJ1-6
DNA: TGCGCCAGCAGCCATACAGGGTTAGATGGTTCACCCCTCCACTTT
CDR3: CASSHTGLDGSPLHF

size: -
D: -
V: TRBV12-5
J: TRBJ1-1
DNA: TGTGCTAGTGGTTTGGAGCCTAACACTGAAGCTTTCTTT
CDR3: CASGLEPNTEAFF

size: -
D: TRBD1
V: TRBV10-2
J: TRBJ1-1
DNA: TGCGCCAGCAGTGAGTCCACAGGGGCGAACACTGAAGCTTTCTTT
CDR3: CASSESTGANTEAFF

size: -
D: -
V: TRBV28
J: TRBJ1-4
DNA: TGTGCCACTAAAAAGACAGGAGCGCCCTCGCTACTGTTTTTT
CDR3: CATKKTGAPSLLFF

size: -
D: -
V: TRBV4-1
J: TRBJ2-7
DNA: TGCGCCAGCAGCCAGATTGAGTTCTCCTACGAGCAGTACTTC
CDR3: CASSQIEFSYEQYF

size: few
D: TRBD1
V: TRBV4-1
J: TRBJ1-5
DNA: TGCGCCAGCAGCCAAGCAAGGGGACAGACAGGGGCTAGCAATCAGCCCCAGCATTTT
CDR3: CASSQARGQTGASNQPQHF

size: -
D: TRBD1
V: TRBV24-1
J: TRBJ1-2
DNA: TGTGCCACCAGTGATTGGCAGGGGGACGGCTACACCTTC
CDR3: CATSDWQGDGYTF

size: once
D: TRBD1
V: TRBV18
J: TRBJ1-1
DNA: TGTGCCAGCTCACCCCGGACAGGGAACACTGAAGCTTTCTTT
CDR3: CASSPRTGNTEAFF

size: -
D: -
V: TRBV27
J: TRBJ1-4
DNA: TGTGCCAGCAGTTTGCCCCGACTAGGGGAAAAACTGTTTTTT
CDR3: CASSLPRLGEKLFF

size: few
D: -
V: TRBV30
J: TRBJ2-7
DNA: TGTGCCTGGATGAGCAGGGCGTCTTTCTACGAGCAGTACTTC
CDR3: CAWMSRASFYEQYF

size: -
D: TRBD1
V: TRBV4-1
J: TRBJ2-4
DNA: TGCGCCAGCAGCCGAGACCGACAGGGCGGCAAAAACATTCAGTACTTC
CDR3: CASSRDRQGGKNIQYF

size: -
D: -
V: TRBV20-1
J: TRBJ1-5
DNA: TGCAGTGCTAGAGGGGCGGGGCCCCAGCATTTT
CDR3: CSARGAGPQHF

size: -
D: -
V: TRBV6-5
J: TRBJ1-6
DNA: TGTGCCAGCATTGGGGCAGGCTATTCACCCCTCCACTTT
CDR3: CASIGAGYSPLHF